This T cell receptor (beta chain) is drawn from a study of shared clonotypes between healthy human individuals. Overall study: Plates per donor: three CD4 naive, three CD4 memory, two CD8 naive, one CD8 memory.

This clone was seen more than once but under ten times. Antigen unknown. Other DNA sequences in the same sample also yield this CDR3. The run depth of the assay was deep. The repertoire was sequenced with immunoSEQ multiplex PCR; TCRdb's copy has only in-frame clones and lacks some. The sample includes around 700,000 clones, 72% of them seen just once. General observations from the study: Having only a few donors restricted how much genetic and exposure-history diversity was captured. Non-shared clonotypes displayed generation probabilities falling below those of clonotypes present in all four donors.

The CDR3 consists of 14 residues. Losses at the gene ends were 6 bases for V and 5 bases for J; bases not matched to a gene: 4. CDR1 and CDR2 from the germline V gene are SEHNR and FQNEAQ (reference sequence). Sequenced input: memory CD4+ T cells sorted from blood. Subset here: CD45RA-negative fraction. The V call is TRBV7-9, the J call TRBJ1-1; 12 positions agree with TRBD1. The clonotype originates from a woman aged 25 to 39 in good health. The CDR3: CASRGTGGGTEAFF. The DNA for the CDR3 is TGTGCCAGCAGGGGGACAGGGGGCGGGACTGAAGCTTTCTTT.